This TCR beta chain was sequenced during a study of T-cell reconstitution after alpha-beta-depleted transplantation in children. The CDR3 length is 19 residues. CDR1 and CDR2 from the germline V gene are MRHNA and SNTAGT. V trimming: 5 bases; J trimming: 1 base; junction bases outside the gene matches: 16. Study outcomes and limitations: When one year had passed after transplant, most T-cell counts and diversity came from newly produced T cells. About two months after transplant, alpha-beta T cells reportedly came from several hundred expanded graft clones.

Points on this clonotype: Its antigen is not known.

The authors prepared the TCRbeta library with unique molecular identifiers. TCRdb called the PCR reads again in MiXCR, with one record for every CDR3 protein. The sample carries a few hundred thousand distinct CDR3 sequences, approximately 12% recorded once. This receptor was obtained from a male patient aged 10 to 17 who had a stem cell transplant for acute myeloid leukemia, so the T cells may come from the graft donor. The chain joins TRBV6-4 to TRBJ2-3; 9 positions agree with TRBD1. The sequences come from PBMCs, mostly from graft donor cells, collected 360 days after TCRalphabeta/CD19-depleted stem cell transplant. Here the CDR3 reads CASSRQGGRLRSGTDTQYF. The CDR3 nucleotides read TGTGCCAGCAGTCGACAGGGGGGGAGGTTAAGGTCGGGCACAGATACGCAGTATTTT.